The sequence of this T cell receptor beta chain was determined in a study of OX40 agonist ivuxolimab in advanced cancers. TCRdb keeps only in-frame clones here, not all; method: immunoSEQ multiplex PCR. The table includes approximately 32,000 clones, 84% detected once. General study points: Compared with CD4+, CD8+ T cells on average had more expanded clones.

Worth noting for this clone: Its antigen is currently unknown.

Looked up from germline, CDR1 is LGHNA and CDR2 is YSLEER. This CDR3 contains 13 residues. The ends were cut back, 3 bases at V and 4 bases at J, with 9 bases in the middle. The input for sequencing was CD4+ or CD8+ T cells sorted from blood, taken in a trial of the OX40 agonist ivuxolimab. The chain carries TRBV4-3 and TRBJ1-2; D gene uncertain. The receptor's source is an adult with an advanced solid tumor such as melanoma, head and neck, liver or kidney cancer. CDR3 sequence (DNA): TGCGCCAGCAGCCACGGGGATGGCTATGGCTACACCTTC. Translation: CASSHGDGYGYTF.